This T cell receptor beta chain originates from a study of glioma-infiltrating T cells. Study-wide background: WHO grade II oligodendrogliomas or astrocytomas, plus non-recurrent WHO grade IV glioblastomas, were sampled.

Amplification of TCR alpha and beta CDR3 regions from RNA used iRepertoire nested multiplex PCR. For one-step reverse transcription and amplification, about 90-450 ng of tissue mRNA or PBMC total RNA was used. A single record per CDR3 protein comes from TCRdb applying MiXCR to the multiplex PCR reads. The data hold around 350,000 distinct CDR3 sequences, with around 45% observed a single time. Study outcomes and limitations: Above-expected tissue-blood divergence occurred in all gliomas, most in low-grade ones.

On this clonotype itself: Its cognate antigen is unknown.

CDR3 length: 14 residues. V gave up 7 bases and J gave up 0 bases, with 13 bases separating them. Germline-derived CDR1 and CDR2 are MDHEN and SYDVKM. The sequenced sample consisted of glioma tissue, nonneoplastic brain tissue, or PBMCs (not recorded which). This receptor was taken from a human donor with low-grade glioma or glioblastoma, undergoing nonglioma brain surgery, or in good health (not recorded which). V and J are TRBV28 and TRBJ2-7, with a tentative D call TRBD2 (5 bases). CDR3 amino acids: CASTSGEPSYEQYF. Written as DNA, the CDR3 is TGTGCCAGCACCTCCGGGGAGCCCTCCTACGAGCAGTACTTC.